Listed below are T cell receptor beta chains from one sample, sequenced in a study of T cell repertoires in cytomegalovirus infection. Each CDR3 protein gets one entry after TCRdb re-called the reads with MiXCR. The sample consists of about 680,000 distinct CDR3 sequences, 20% to 25% of them appearing once. The sample taken for sequencing was CD8+ T cells from PBMCs. The origin of the receptors is a human donor in good health (CMV status not recorded). Some clones in this sample may be carry-over from other donors' samples. Each CDR3 is given with its conserved first and last residue. Fields, in order: J gene, V gene, D gene, clone size, CDR3 protein, CDR3 DNA. D genes are given only for firm matches. Some rows mark clone size as missing; the rest say once, few, many or name a class of expanded clone.

TRBJ2-1 | TRBV10-2 | NA | NA | CASSESIDEQFF | TGCGCCAGCAGTGAGTCGATCGATGAGCAGTTCTTC
TRBJ1-1 | TRBV4-1 | TRBD1 | few | CASSQSRDRVGTEAFF | TGCGCCAGCAGCCAGTCCCGGGACAGGGTTGGCACTGAAGCTTTCTTT
TRBJ1-2 | TRBV29-1 | NA | once | CSAPKANYGYTF | TGCAGCGCCCCCAAAGCTAACTATGGCTACACCTTC
TRBJ2-1 | TRBV12-3/TRBV12-4 | NA | many | CASSLRGGLNEQFF | TGTGCCAGCAGCCTGAGAGGGGGGCTTAATGAGCAGTTCTTC
TRBJ2-7 | TRBV12-3/TRBV12-4 | NA | NA | CASSPNWPSYEQYF | TGTGCCAGCAGCCCGAATTGGCCCTCCTACGAGCAGTACTTC
TRBJ2-3 | TRBV9 | NA | NA | CASSATDSSTDTQYF | TGTGCCAGCAGCGCTACAGATTCTAGCACAGATACGCAGTATTTT
TRBJ2-2 | TRBV6-2/TRBV6-3 | TRBD1 | NA | CASDRDSSNTGELFF | TGTGCCAGCGACCGGGACAGCTCGAACACCGGGGAGCTGTTTTTT
TRBJ1-6 | TRBV28 | NA | NA | CASSLQQIVYNSPLHF | TGTGCCAGCAGTTTACAGCAGATAGTCTATAATTCACCCCTCCACTTT
TRBJ2-2 | TRBV20-1 | TRBD1 | few | CSARDIPGQGAAGELFF | TGCAGTGCTAGAGATATCCCGGGACAGGGGGCAGCAGGGGAGCTGTTTTTT
TRBJ1-2 | TRBV7-9 | NA | many | CASSFGANYGYTF | TGTGCCAGCAGCTTTGGCGCTAACTATGGCTACACCTTC
TRBJ1-5 | TRBV28 | NA | few | CATIYRNQPQHF | TGTGCCACTATATACCGCAATCAGCCCCAGCATTTT
TRBJ1-1 | TRBV4-1 | NA | NA | CASSQDWGGTEAFF | TGCGCCAGCAGCCAAGATTGGGGGGGTACTGAAGCTTTCTTT
TRBJ2-7 | TRBV7-6 | NA | many | CASSLILWDLGNEQYF | TGTGCCAGCAGCTTAATTTTATGGGATCTCGGAAACGAGCAGTACTTC
TRBJ2-5 | TRBV4-2 | TRBD1 | NA | CASSQEEQGAGETQYF | TGTGCCAGCAGCCAAGAAGAGCAGGGGGCCGGAGAGACCCAGTACTTC
TRBJ2-7 | TRBV2 | NA | few | CASSESGSRFYEQYF | TGTGCCAGCAGTGAATCGGGATCGCGATTCTACGAGCAGTACTTC
TRBJ2-3 | TRBV6-2/TRBV6-3 | NA | NA | CASSYRLRDTQYF | TGTGCCAGCAGTTACAGGCTCCGCGATACGCAGTATTTT
TRBJ2-3 | TRBV7-8 | NA | many | CASSFRGRSTDTQYF | TGTGCCAGCAGCTTTAGGGGCCGTAGCACAGATACGCAGTATTTT
TRBJ2-1 | TRBV7-6 | TRBD1 | many | CASSLAGTGIDNEQFF | TGTGCCAGCAGCTTAGCAGGGACAGGGATCGACAATGAGCAGTTCTTC
TRBJ1-2 | TRBV29-1 | NA | NA | CSVEDQFNYGYTF | TGCAGCGTTGAAGACCAGTTTAACTATGGCTACACCTTC
TRBJ2-7 | TRBV14 | NA | few | CASSQDSGRGLYEQYF | TGTGCCAGCAGCCAAGATTCGGGGAGGGGGCTGTACGAGCAGTACTTC
TRBJ1-5 | TRBV12-5 | NA | many | CASGLASGAPNQPQHF | TGTGCTAGTGGTTTGGCGTCAGGGGCGCCAAATCAGCCCCAGCATTTT
TRBJ2-1 | TRBV29-1 | NA | NA | CSVGVRAYNEQFF | TGCAGCGTTGGGGTGCGGGCCTACAATGAGCAGTTCTTC
TRBJ2-1 | TRBV7-4 | TRBD1 | once | CASKLVGGQAIYNGQFF | TGTGCCAGCAAGCTTGTCGGGGGACAGGCTATCTACAATGGGCAGTTCTTC
TRBJ2-1 | TRBV28 | TRBD2 | NA | CASSKRGGPYNEQFF | TGTGCCAGCAGTAAGCGGGGGGGCCCCTACAATGAGCAGTTCTTC
TRBJ2-2 | TRBV6-2/TRBV6-3 | NA | NA | CASLEGFQYVPTGELFF | TGTGCCAGCCTGGAAGGTTTTCAATATGTCCCCACCGGGGAGCTGTTTTTT
TRBJ2-3 | TRBV20-1 | TRBD2 | NA | CSARGEGPDTQYF | TGCAGTGCCAGAGGGGAGGGACCCGATACGCAGTATTTT
TRBJ2-3 | TRBV12-5 | TRBD2 | many | CASGLAILPGGAVNTQYF | TGTGCTAGTGGTTTGGCCATCCTACCCGGGGGGGCGGTAAATACGCAGTATTTT
TRBJ2-3 | TRBV25-1 | NA | NA | CASSGQISTDTQYF | TGTGCCAGCAGTGGACAAATTAGCACAGATACGCAGTATTTT
TRBJ1-1 | TRBV13 | NA | NA | CASGGYTEAFF | TGTGCCAGCGGGGGGTACACTGAAGCTTTCTTT
TRBJ2-3 | TRBV12-3/TRBV12-4 | TRBD2 | many | CASSFVTSGGLSTDTQYF | TGTGCCAGCAGTTTTGTTACTAGCGGGGGCCTAAGCACAGATACGCAGTATTTT
TRBJ1-2 | TRBV7-2 | NA | many | CASSPAGARDGYTF | TGTGCCAGCAGCCCAGCGGGGGCGCGGGATGGCTACACCTTC
TRBJ2-1 | TRBV6-6 | NA | few | CGIGAAYNEQFF | TGTGGAATAGGAGCCGCCTACAATGAGCAGTTCTTC
TRBJ2-2 | TRBV2 | TRBD2 | few | CASTGTSGGRAGELFF | TGTGCCAGCACCGGGACTAGCGGGGGGCGCGCCGGGGAGCTGTTTTTT
TRBJ1-2 | TRBV7-6 | NA | few | CASSPWGNYGYTF | TGTGCCAGCAGTCCGTGGGGAAACTATGGCTACACCTTC
TRBJ2-5 | TRBV29-1 | TRBD1 | few | CSVRTGGYETQYF | TGCAGCGTTCGGACAGGGGGCTATGAGACCCAGTACTTC
TRBJ2-1 | TRBV20-1 | TRBD2 | few | CSASGLAGPYNEQFF | TGCAGTGCTAGCGGACTAGCGGGGCCCTACAATGAGCAGTTCTTC
TRBJ2-7 | TRBV29-1 | NA | NA | CSVEPESSYEQYF | TGCAGCGTTGAACCCGAGAGCTCCTACGAGCAGTACTTC
TRBJ1-1 | TRBV7-9 | TRBD1 | many | CASSSPWDRSGTEAFF | TGTGCCAGCAGCTCCCCCTGGGACAGGTCGGGGACTGAAGCTTTCTTT
TRBJ2-3 | TRBV12-3/TRBV12-4 | TRBD2 | few | CASSHLSGGAFTDTQYF | TGTGCCAGCAGCCACCTTAGCGGGGGGGCTTTCACAGATACGCAGTATTTT
TRBJ1-1 | TRBV12-3/TRBV12-4 | NA | NA | CASSLGNGTTEAFF | TGTGCCAGCAGTTTAGGTAATGGAACCACTGAAGCTTTCTTT
TRBJ2-2 | TRBV7-9 | TRBD1 | many | CASSATGGRTGELFF | TGTGCCAGCAGCGCTACAGGGGGCCGGACCGGGGAGCTGTTTTTT
TRBJ1-1 | TRBV27 | NA | NA | CASSKVNQRAFF | TGTGCCAGCAGTAAGGTCAACCAAAGAGCTTTCTTT
TRBJ2-1 | TRBV29-1 | NA | few | CSVVGQGLRNEQFF | TGCAGCGTTGTAGGGCAGGGCCTGAGGAATGAGCAGTTCTTC
TRBJ2-5 | TRBV25-1 | NA | NA | CASIGSTQETQYF | TGTGCCAGCATAGGGAGCACACAAGAGACCCAGTACTTC
TRBJ2-6 | TRBV27 | TRBD2 | NA | CASSSTSGGGGANVLTF | TGTGCCAGCAGTTCGACTAGCGGGGGGGGAGGGGCCAACGTCCTGACTTTC
TRBJ2-1 | TRBV28 | NA | few | CASKLGVSIANEQFF | TGTGCCAGCAAACTAGGGGTTTCCATCGCCAATGAGCAGTTCTTC
TRBJ2-3 | TRBV19 | NA | NA | CASRNLLWDTQYF | TGTGCCAGTAGGAATCTTCTCTGGGATACGCAGTATTTT
TRBJ1-5 | TRBV5-5 | NA | many | CASSLAFLGNQPQHF | TGTGCCAGCAGCTTGGCCTTTTTGGGCAATCAGCCCCAGCATTTT
TRBJ1-1 | TRBV27 | NA | NA | CASSSRPIPNTEAFF | TGTGCCAGCAGTTCCCGACCGATTCCGAACACTGAAGCTTTCTTT
TRBJ1-1 | TRBV6-6 | NA | NA | CASMATEAFF | TGTGCCAGCATGGCTACTGAAGCTTTCTTT
TRBJ2-3 | TRBV27 | TRBD2 | many | CASSRTSGTDTQYF | TGTGCCAGCAGCCGGACTAGCGGGACAGATACGCAGTATTTT
TRBJ1-1 | TRBV7-2 | NA | many | CASGRGFAMNTEAFF | TGTGCCAGCGGCCGAGGATTCGCTATGAACACTGAAGCTTTCTTT
TRBJ2-7 | TRBV5-1 | TRBD1 | NA | CASSLGTGGSYEQNF | TGCGCCAGCAGCTTGGGGACAGGGGGCTCCTACGAGCAGAACTTC
TRBJ2-1 | TRBV7-2 | NA | many | CASSGVAYNEQFF | TGTGCCAGCAGCGGGGTCGCCTACAATGAGCAGTTCTTC
TRBJ2-1 | TRBV28 | TRBD1 | many | CASSSKYRGQKPYNEQFF | TGTGCCAGCAGTTCGAAATACAGGGGGCAGAAGCCCTACAATGAGCAGTTCTTC